This T cell receptor (beta chain) was documented in a study of cytomegalovirus exposure and HLA in healthy donors. Regarding the study as a whole: Specific recognition of CMV antigens was confirmed in vitro for a few chains (all CMV-associated).

Worth noting for this clone: Its antigen is as yet unknown.

TCRdb's table, derived via immunoSEQ multiplex PCR, lists solely in-frame clones and lacks some. The data contain roughly 250,000 clones, 86% of them singletons. Germline-derived CDR1 and CDR2 are SGHRS and YFSETQ. CDR3 length equals 13 residues. V was clipped by 4 bases and J by 4 bases, with 12 bases between them. This receptor was taken from a woman aged 30 to 39 in good health and CMV-seropositive. This chain uses TRBV5-1 with TRBJ2-7; a possible D gene is TRBD1 (5 bases). Material for sequencing was PBMCs. The CDR3 bases are TGCGCCAGCAGCCTTCAGGGTCTGTACGAGCAGTACTTC. Protein: CASSLQGLYEQYF. Drawing the rest from reference TRBV5-1 and TRBJ2-7, the complete variable domain is KAGVTQTPRYLIKTRGQQVTLSCSPISGHRSVSWYQQTPGQGLQFLFEYFSETQRNKGNFPGRFSGRQFSNSRSEMNVSTLELGDSALYLCASSLQGLYEQYFGPGTRLTVT.